This TCR beta chain was recorded in a study of regulatory dendritic cells for organ transplantation. Whole-study findings and limits: Memory CD8+ clonal expansion seemed more limited with regulatory than mature dendritic cells. Between individuals, the alloreactive memory CD8+ T cell pool differed considerably.

The CDR3 consists of 15 residues. J lost 0 bases, V lost 5 bases, and 3 bases had no gene match. Germline V gives CDR1 SGHVS, CDR2 FQNEAQ. Concerning this clone: Its cognate antigen is unknown.

TCRdb's copy holds only in-frame clones and misses some; the assay was immunoSEQ multiplex PCR. The sample lists roughly 34,000 clones, less than 90% occurring once. The chain recombines TRBV7-8 with TRBJ2-7; 11 nucleotides line up with TRBD2. This TCR was recovered from a human donor in good health. Sequencing was carried out using naive CD4+ T cells from blood. Noted subset: CD45RA+ naive T cells. CDR3 residues: CASSLGLAGSYEQYF. The DNA of the CDR3 is TGTGCCAGCAGCCTCGGACTAGCGGGCTCCTACGAGCAGTACTTC.